The clone carrying this TCR beta chain was seen many times. RNA transcripts were the template for amplifying TCR beta CDR3 regions. A set of HTBI primers served as the primers for a first-round RT-PCR of the TCR CDR3. Each CDR3 protein is one row after TCRdb ran MiXCR on the multiplex PCR reads. The data show some 500,000 distinct CDR3 sequences, around 15% seen once. Every diagnosis used clinical symptoms, serum thyroxine and TRAb, thyroid ultrasound and orbital computed tomography. This entry is derived from a study of T cells in Graves' hyperthyroidism and ophthalmopathy. Germline CDR1 is MNHNS and CDR2 is SASEGT. V was clipped by 6 bases and J by 0 bases, with 12 bases between them. The CDR3 loop spans 15 amino acids.

Sequenced: blood. The rearrangement links TRBV6-1 to TRBJ1-5, with D unresolved. The receptor's source is a woman aged 18-29 years with Graves' hyperthyroidism. The CDR3 DNA reads as TGTGCCAGCAGGGTAGACGGATATAGCAATCAGCCCCAGCATTTT. Translation gives CASRVDGYSNQPQHF.